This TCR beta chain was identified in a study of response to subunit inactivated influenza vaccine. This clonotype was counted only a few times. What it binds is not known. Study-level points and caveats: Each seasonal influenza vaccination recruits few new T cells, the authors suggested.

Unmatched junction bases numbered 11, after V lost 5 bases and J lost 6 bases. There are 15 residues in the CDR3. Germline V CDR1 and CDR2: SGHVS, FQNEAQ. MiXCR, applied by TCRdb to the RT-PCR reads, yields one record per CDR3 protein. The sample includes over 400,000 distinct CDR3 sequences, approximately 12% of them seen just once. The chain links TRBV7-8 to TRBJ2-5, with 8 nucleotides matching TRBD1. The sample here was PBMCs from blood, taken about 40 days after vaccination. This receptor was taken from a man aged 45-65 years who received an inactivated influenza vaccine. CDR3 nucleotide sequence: TGTGCCAGCAGCCAGAGACAGGGGCGGGCGAAGACCCAGTACTTC. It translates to CASSQRQGRAKTQYF.